These T cell receptor beta chains were read from a single sample in a study of T cells in Graves' hyperthyroidism and ophthalmopathy. TCRdb recomputed calls from the multiplex PCR reads with MiXCR, one row per CDR3 protein. The sample carries hundreds of thousands of distinct CDR3 sequences, roughly 17% recorded once. The sequenced sample consisted of blood. These receptor sequences come from a woman younger than 30 with Graves' hyperthyroidism. CDR3s leave out the opening cysteine and the closing phenylalanine or tryptophan. The D gene is left open where the match is weak.

V gene: TRBV7-9
D gene: .
CDR3 protein: ASSLSSGHTQY

V gene: TRBV15
D gene: TRBD1
CDR3 protein: ATSGTGSGRSSYNEQF

V gene: TRBV27
D gene: TRBD2
CDR3 protein: ASSLRASGRRGHSVN

V gene: TRBV7-2
D gene: .
CDR3 protein: ASSTGRGANVLT

V gene: TRBV18
D gene: .
CDR3 protein: ASSPRETPTGEQF

V gene: TRBV28
D gene: .
CDR3 protein: ASSYNTNTGELF

V gene: TRBV5-1
D gene: TRBD1
CDR3 protein: ASSRKPGGDGTEAF

V gene: TRBV28
D gene: TRBD1
CDR3 protein: ASRGQGSPLLAKNIQY

V gene: TRBV28
D gene: TRBD2
CDR3 protein: ASSLLSSREDYEQY

V gene: TRBV6-1
D gene: TRBD2
CDR3 protein: ASRASGGADTQY

V gene: TRBV24-1
D gene: .
CDR3 protein: ATSEFGLGQETQY

V gene: TRBV9
D gene: .
CDR3 protein: ASSVEPGLSEQY

V gene: TRBV15
D gene: TRBD2
CDR3 protein: ATSRDGRGEETQY

V gene: TRBV10-1
D gene: .
CDR3 protein: ASSESGPYEQY

V gene: TRBV29-1
D gene: TRBD2
CDR3 protein: SVDPSGRPSTDTQY

V gene: TRBV10-3
D gene: TRBD2
CDR3 protein: AISDLAGPPNSYEQY

V gene: TRBV28
D gene: .
CDR3 protein: ASASGHNSPLH

V gene: TRBV4-3
D gene: .
CDR3 protein: ASSQALPTSGDTQY

V gene: TRBV6-5
D gene: TRBD1
CDR3 protein: ASSYPKTGKSNQPQH

V gene: TRBV28
D gene: TRBD1
CDR3 protein: ASSRDRDYGYT

V gene: TRBV29-1
D gene: .
CDR3 protein: SVEKGGLSYNEQF

V gene: TRBV7-2
D gene: TRBD2
CDR3 protein: ASRLRGGGETQY

V gene: TRBV5-5
D gene: .
CDR3 protein: ASSSGGRNTEAF

V gene: TRBV3-1
D gene: .
CDR3 protein: ASSLVASGWTEAF